A selection of T cell receptor beta chains follows, all from one sample in a study of blood T cell repertoires in COVID-19. The assay was immunoSEQ multiplex PCR, and TCRdb's table has in-frame clones only and misses some. The repertoire has hundreds of thousands of clones, approximately 80% of them found once; the top ten carry around 3.4%. Sequenced input: PBMCs or T cells enriched from blood (not recorded which). These receptors originate from a woman aged 60-75 years who had recovered from COVID-19. The CDR3 runs from the conserved cysteine through the conserved F or W. The D gene is left open where the match is weak. Not every row has a clone size; where given, it reads once, few, many or a size class.

V gene	J gene	D gene	clone size	CDR3 DNA	CDR3 protein
TRBV5-1	TRBJ1-6	NA	NA	TGCGCCAGCAGCTTCCGTACAGGGAGTTCACCCCTCCACTTT	CASSFRTGSSPLHF
TRBV9	TRBJ1-5	NA	few	TGTGCCAGCAGCGCGCGGGGGGGCTGGAATCAGCCCCAGCATTTT	CASSARGGWNQPQHF
TRBV21-1	TRBJ1-1	NA	NA	TGTGCCAGCAGCTCAAATGGAGAGGCTGTGAGTACTGAAGCTTTCTTT	CASSSNGEAVSTEAFF
TRBV2	TRBJ1-2	NA	once	TGTGCCAGCATGTTGACAGCCCTGCGCGCTGGCTACACCTTC	CASMLTALRAGYTF
TRBV19	TRBJ1-5	TRBD1	NA	TGTGCCAGTAGGTTACAGGGGAATCAGCCCCAGCATTTT	CASRLQGNQPQHF
TRBV7-2	TRBJ1-6	NA	NA	TGTGCCAGCAGCCCCCGGCAGGGTAGAAGGTCACCCCTCCACTTT	CASSPRQGRRSPLHF
TRBV9	TRBJ1-6	TRBD1	NA	TGTGCCAGCAGCGCCGCTTTCGCCGGGACAGGGATGAGCTCCTATAATTCACCCCTCCACTTT	CASSAAFAGTGMSSYNSPLHF
TRBV5-6	TRBJ2-1	NA	NA	TGTGCCAGCAGCTTGTGGGCAGATTTGAGTAATGAGCAGTTCTTC	CASSLWADLSNEQFF
TRBV27	TRBJ1-6	NA	NA	TGTGCCAGCAGTTTAATGCAGGGGCGAGATTCACCCCTCCACTTT	CASSLMQGRDSPLHF
TRBV18	TRBJ2-5	NA	NA	TGTGCCAGCTCACCCCGCGACGCGACAGGCGTTTTAGGGGCCCAGTACTTC	CASSPRDATGVLGAQYF
TRBV11-2	TRBJ2-3	TRBD2	NA	TGTGCCAGCAGCTTAGGCGGGAGGGCCCCGAGCACAGATACGCAGTATTTT	CASSLGGRAPSTDTQYF
TRBV7-2	TRBJ2-3	NA	NA	TGTGCCAGCAGCTCAACCGCGGGGCGGCCAGATACGCAGTATTTT	CASSSTAGRPDTQYF
TRBV27	TRBJ2-3	NA	NA	TGTGCCAGCAGTTATGCGGATAGCACAGATACGCAGTATTTT	CASSYADSTDTQYF
TRBV19	TRBJ2-2	NA	NA	TGTGCCAGCAAATCGGGGTACCCCGGGGAGCTGTTTTTT	CASKSGYPGELFF
TRBV7-9	TRBJ1-2	NA	once	TGTGCCAGCAGCTTAGGAGGGCTGGGCTACACCTTC	CASSLGGLGYTF
TRBV6-5	TRBJ2-7	TRBD2	NA	TGTGCCAGCAGTCGCGGGAGCCCCCCCTACGAGCAGTACTTC	CASSRGSPPYEQYF
TRBV27	TRBJ1-1	NA	NA	TGTGCCAGTAGAGAGTGGGGCAGAAATATGAACACTGAAGCTTTCTTT	CASREWGRNMNTEAFF
TRBV7-2	TRBJ2-3	NA	NA	TGTGCCAGCAGCTTGCAGGGCAGTAGATCAGATACGCAGTATTTT	CASSLQGSRSDTQYF
TRBV4-3	TRBJ2-7	NA	NA	TGCGCCAGCAGCCCCTGGGACGGGAGCTCCTACGAGCAGTACTTC	CASSPWDGSSYEQYF
TRBV19	TRBJ1-5	TRBD1	once	TGTGCCAGCCGCGACAGGGGCAATCAGCCCCAGCATTTT	CASRDRGNQPQHF
TRBV4-2	TRBJ2-7	TRBD1	NA	TGTGCCAGCAGCCAAGTAGGACAGGGGGTATCCTACGAGCAGTACTTC	CASSQVGQGVSYEQYF
TRBV5-1	TRBJ2-5	TRBD2	NA	TGCGCCAGCACATTAGCGGGGAGCCCTCGGGAGACCCAGTACTTC	CASTLAGSPRETQYF
TRBV7-7	TRBJ2-3	TRBD2	NA	TGTGCCAGCAGCTTAGATCCAGCGGGGGATAGCACGCAGTATTTT	CASSLDPAGDSTQYF
TRBV15	TRBJ2-3	TRBD2	NA	TGTGCCACCAGCCCCCAGGGAGGGCGCGTAGATACGCAGTATTTT	CATSPQGGRVDTQYF
TRBV7-8	TRBJ1-1	NA	NA	TGTGCCAGCAGCCTTTGGACTACGGAAGCTTTCTTT	CASSLWTTEAFF
TRBV2	TRBJ2-1	TRBD1	NA	TGTGCCAGCAGTGAAGGTCAGGGGGACGGTGAGCAGTTCTTC	CASSEGQGDGEQFF
TRBV5-1	TRBJ1-2	TRBD1	NA	TGCGCCAGCAGCTTGGGGGGACAGGGCTATGGCTACACCTTC	CASSLGGQGYGYTF
TRBV27	TRBJ1-2	TRBD1	NA	TGTGCCAGCAGTTTAAGAGGGGGCCCTAACTATGGCTACACCTTC	CASSLRGGPNYGYTF